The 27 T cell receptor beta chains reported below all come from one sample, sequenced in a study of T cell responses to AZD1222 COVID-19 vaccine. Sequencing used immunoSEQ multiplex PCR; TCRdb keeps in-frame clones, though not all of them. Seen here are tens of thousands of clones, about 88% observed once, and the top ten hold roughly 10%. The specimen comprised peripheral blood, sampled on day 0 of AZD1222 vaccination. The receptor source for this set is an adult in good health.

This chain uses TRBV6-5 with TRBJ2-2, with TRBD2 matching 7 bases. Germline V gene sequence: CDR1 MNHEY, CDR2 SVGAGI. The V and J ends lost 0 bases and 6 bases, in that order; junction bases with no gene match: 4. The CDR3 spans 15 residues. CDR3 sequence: CASSYSRGGAGELFF. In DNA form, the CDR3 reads TGTGCCAGCAGTTACTCCCGTGGGGGGGCCGGGGAGCTGTTTTTT.

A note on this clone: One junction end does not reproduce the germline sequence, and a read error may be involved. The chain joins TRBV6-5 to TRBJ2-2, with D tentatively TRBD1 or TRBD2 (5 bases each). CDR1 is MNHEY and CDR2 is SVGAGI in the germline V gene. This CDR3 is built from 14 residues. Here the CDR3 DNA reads TGTGCCAGCAGCTACTCGAGGGACCCCGGGGAGCTGTTTTTT. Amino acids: CASSYSRDPGELFF.

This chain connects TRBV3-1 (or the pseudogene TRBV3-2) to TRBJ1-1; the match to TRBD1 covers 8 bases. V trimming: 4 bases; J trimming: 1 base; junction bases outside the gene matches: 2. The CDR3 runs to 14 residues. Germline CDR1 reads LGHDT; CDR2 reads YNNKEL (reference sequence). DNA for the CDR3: TGTGCCAGCAGCCTAGGACAGGGGAACACTGAAGCTTTCTTT. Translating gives CASSLGQGNTEAFF.

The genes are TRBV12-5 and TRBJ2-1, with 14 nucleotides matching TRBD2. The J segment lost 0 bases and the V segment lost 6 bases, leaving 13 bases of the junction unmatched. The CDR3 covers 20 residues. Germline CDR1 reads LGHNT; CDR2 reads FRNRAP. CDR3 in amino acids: CASGSPGTSGSLASYNEQFF. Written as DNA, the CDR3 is TGTGCTAGTGGAAGCCCTGGGACTAGCGGGAGTTTGGCCTCCTACAATGAGCAGTTCTTC.

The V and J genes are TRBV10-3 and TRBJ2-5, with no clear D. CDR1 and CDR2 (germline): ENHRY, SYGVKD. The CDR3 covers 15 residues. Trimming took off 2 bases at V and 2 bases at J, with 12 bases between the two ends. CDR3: CAISEREHLQETQYF. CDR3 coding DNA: TGTGCCATCAGTGAGCGAGAACATCTTCAAGAGACCCAGTACTTC.

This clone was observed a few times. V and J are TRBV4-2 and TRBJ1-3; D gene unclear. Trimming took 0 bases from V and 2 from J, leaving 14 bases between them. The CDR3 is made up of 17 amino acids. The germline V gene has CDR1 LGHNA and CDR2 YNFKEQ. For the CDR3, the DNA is TGTGCCAGCAGCCAAGAAAGATTTCGGACTGCTGGAAACACCATATATTTT. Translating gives CASSQERFRTAGNTIYF.

CDR3 residues: CASSPRLAGLPDTQYF. In DNA form, the CDR3 reads TGTGCCAGCAGCCCACGACTAGCGGGGTTGCCAGATACGCAGTATTTT. J is TRBJ2-3 and V is TRBV7-8, with 11 nucleotides matching TRBD2. There are 16 residues in the CDR3. J was trimmed by 4 bases and V by 5 bases; bases with no gene match: 8. Germline loops: CDR1 SGHVS, CDR2 FQNEAQ.

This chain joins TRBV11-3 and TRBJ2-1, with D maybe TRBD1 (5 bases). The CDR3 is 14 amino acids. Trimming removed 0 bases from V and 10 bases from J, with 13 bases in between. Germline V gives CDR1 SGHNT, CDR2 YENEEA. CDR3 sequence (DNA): TGTGCCAGCAGCTTAGATCGGTCAGGGCGGGAGCAGTTCTTC. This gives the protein CASSLDRSGREQFF.

CDR3 coding DNA: TGTGCCAGCAGTTACTCGATAAGGCAAGACTCACCCCTCCACTTT. As protein: CASSYSIRQDSPLHF. The chain recombines TRBV6-5 with TRBJ1-6; D is ambiguous. This CDR3 comprises 15 residues. Germline V gene sequence: CDR1 MNHEY, CDR2 SVGAGI. Trimming removed 0 bases from V and 10 bases from J, with 13 bases in between.

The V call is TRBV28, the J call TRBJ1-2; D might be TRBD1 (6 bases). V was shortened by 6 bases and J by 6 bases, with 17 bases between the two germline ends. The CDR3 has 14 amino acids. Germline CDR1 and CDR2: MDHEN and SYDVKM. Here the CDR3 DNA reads TGTGCCAGCAGGGAGGGGGAGACAGTAGATGGCTACACCTTC. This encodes CASREGETVDGYTF.

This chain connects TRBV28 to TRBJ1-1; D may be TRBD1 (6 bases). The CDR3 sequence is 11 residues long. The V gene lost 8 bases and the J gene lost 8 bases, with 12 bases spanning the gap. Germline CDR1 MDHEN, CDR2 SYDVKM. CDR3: CASGGQAEAFF. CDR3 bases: TGTGCCAGCGGGGGGCAGGCCGAAGCTTTCTTT.

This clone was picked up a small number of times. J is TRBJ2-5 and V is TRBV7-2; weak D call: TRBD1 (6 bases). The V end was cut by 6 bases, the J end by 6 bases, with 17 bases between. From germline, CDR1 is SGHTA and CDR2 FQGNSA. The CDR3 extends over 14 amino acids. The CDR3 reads CASSPDRIGKTQYF. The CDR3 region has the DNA TGTGCCAGCAGTCCCGACAGGATAGGGAAGACCCAGTACTTC.

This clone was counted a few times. The CDR3, as DNA: TGTGCCAGCAGCTTATGGCAGGGGCGGGAGACCCAGTACTTC. The encoded protein is CASSLWQGRETQYF. The chain carries TRBV11-2 and TRBJ2-5; maybe TRBD1 (6 bases). Between the trimmed V and J ends, which lost 2 bases and 5 bases, there was a span of 12 bases. This CDR3 spans 14 amino acids. Germline CDR1 and CDR2: SGHAT and FQNNGV.

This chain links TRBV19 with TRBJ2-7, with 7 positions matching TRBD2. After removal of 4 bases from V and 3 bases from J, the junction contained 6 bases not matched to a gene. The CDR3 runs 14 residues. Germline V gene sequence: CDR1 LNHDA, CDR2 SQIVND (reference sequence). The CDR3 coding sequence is TGTGCCAGTAGTAGCGGGAGTGATGACTACGAGCAGTACTTC. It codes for CASSSGSDDYEQYF.

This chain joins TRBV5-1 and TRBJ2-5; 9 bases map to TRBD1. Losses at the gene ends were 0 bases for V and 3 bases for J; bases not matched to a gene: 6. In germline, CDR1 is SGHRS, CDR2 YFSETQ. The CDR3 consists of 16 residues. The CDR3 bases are TGCGCCAGCAGCTTGGGACCGGGACAGGGTGAAGAGACCCAGTACTTC. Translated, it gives CASSLGPGQGEETQYF.

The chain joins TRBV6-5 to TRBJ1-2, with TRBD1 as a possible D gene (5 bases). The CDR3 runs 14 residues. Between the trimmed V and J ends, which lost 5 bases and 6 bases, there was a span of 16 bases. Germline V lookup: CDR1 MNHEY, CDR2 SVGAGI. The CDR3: CASSHQGGADGYTF. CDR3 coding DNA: TGTGCCAGCAGTCACCAGGGAGGTGCGGATGGCTACACCTTC.

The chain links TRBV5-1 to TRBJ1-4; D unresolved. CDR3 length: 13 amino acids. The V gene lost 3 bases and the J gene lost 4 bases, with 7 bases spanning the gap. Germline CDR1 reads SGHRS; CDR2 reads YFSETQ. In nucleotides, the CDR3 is TGCGCCAGCAGCTCCTATAATAATGAAAAACTGTTTTTT. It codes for CASSSYNNEKLFF.

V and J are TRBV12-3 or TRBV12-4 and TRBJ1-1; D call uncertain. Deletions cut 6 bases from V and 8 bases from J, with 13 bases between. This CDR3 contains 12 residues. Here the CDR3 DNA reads TGTGCCAGCAGGGTCCCCGGCGGGGAAGCTTTCTTT. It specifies CASRVPGGEAFF.

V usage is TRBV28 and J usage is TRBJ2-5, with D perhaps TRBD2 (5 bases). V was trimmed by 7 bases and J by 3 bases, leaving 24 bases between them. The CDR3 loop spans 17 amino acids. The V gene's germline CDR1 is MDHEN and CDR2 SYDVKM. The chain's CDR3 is CASTKFGGLRRKETQYF. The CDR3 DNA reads TGTGCCAGCACCAAATTCGGAGGTCTTCGGCGGAAAGAGACCCAGTACTTC.

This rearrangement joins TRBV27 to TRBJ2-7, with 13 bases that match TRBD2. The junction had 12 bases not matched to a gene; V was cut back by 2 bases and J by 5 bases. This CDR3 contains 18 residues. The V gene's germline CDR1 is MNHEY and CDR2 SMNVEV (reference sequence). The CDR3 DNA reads TGTGCCAGCAGTTTACAACTAGCGGGAGGGCCGTATTATCACGAGCAGTACTTC. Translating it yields CASSLQLAGGPYYHEQYF.

The CDR3 spells CASSSNPGRSNQPQHF. The CDR3, as DNA: TGTGCCAGCAGCTCCAACCCGGGACGGTCCAATCAGCCCCAGCATTTT. This chain joins TRBV5-4 and TRBJ1-5, with a weak D call TRBD1 (5 bases). The CDR3 consists of 16 residues. V gave up 3 bases and J gave up 3 bases, with 16 bases separating them. Germline CDR1 SGHNT, CDR2 YYREEE (reference sequence).

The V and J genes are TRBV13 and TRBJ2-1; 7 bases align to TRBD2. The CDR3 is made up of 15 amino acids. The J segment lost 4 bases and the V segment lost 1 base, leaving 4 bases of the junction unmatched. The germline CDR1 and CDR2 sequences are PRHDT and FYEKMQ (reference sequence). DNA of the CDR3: TGTGCCAGCAGCTTAGAACGGGGACTATACAATGAGCAGTTCTTC. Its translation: CASSLERGLYNEQFF.

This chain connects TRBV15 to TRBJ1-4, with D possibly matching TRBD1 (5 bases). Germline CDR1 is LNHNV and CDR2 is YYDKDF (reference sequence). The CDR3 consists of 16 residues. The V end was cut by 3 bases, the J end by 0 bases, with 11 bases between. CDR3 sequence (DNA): TGTGCCACCAGCAGGGGACTACTCTCAACTAATGAAAAACTGTTTTTT. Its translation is CATSRGLLSTNEKLFF.

This CDR3 reads CASGPGRGYEQYV. Written as DNA, the CDR3 is TGTGCCAGCGGCCCTGGCAGGGGCTACGAGCAGTACGTC. This rearrangement joins TRBV7-9 to TRBJ2-7; possible D gene TRBD1, 6 bases. Trimming stripped 8 bases from V and 3 bases from J, with 14 bases between. The germline CDR1 and CDR2 sequences are SEHNR and FQNEAQ (reference sequence). The CDR3 length is 13 residues.

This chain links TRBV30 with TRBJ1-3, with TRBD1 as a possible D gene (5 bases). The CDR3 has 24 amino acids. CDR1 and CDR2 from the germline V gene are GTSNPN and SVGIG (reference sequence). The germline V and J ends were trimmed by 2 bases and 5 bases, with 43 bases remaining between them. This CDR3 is CAWSPYINWDAPAVGRFSRNTIYF. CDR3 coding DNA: TGTGCCTGGAGTCCCTATATAAATTGGGACGCCCCCGCGGTGGGACGATTCTCCCGAAACACCATATATTTT.

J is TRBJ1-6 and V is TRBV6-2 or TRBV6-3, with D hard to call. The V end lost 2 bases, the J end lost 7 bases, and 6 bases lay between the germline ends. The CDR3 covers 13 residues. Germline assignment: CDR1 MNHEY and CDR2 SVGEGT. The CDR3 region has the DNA TGTGCCAGCAGTTACGAGGGAAATTCACCCCTCCACTTT. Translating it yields CASSYEGNSPLHF.

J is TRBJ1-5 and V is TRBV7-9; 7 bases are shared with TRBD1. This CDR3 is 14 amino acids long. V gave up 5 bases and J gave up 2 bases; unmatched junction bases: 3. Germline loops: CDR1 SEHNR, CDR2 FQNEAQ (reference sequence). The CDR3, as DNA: TGTGCCAGCAGCCAGGGGGTTGGCAATCAGCCCCAGCATTTT. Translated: CASSQGVGNQPQHF.